This T cell receptor (beta chain) comes out of a study of CD8 T cells in Susac syndrome. Germline CDR1 PRHDT, CDR2 FYEKMQ (reference sequence). Between the trimmed V and J ends, which lost 5 bases and 9 bases, there was a span of 14 bases. The CDR3 has 12 amino acids. RNA was extracted with the RNeasy kit, and a quantity of roughly 0.45 to 1 ug was reverse transcribed using random hexamers. TCRdb passed the immunoSEQ multiplex PCR reads through MiXCR, listing each CDR3 protein once. Of about 280,000 distinct CDR3 sequences listed, around 83% were seen once; the top ten hold about 0.11%. TCR beta was sequenced from blood CD8+ and CD4+ T cells.

This receptor was obtained from a human donor with multiple sclerosis. The chain combines TRBV13 with TRBJ2-7; D tentatively reads TRBD1 or TRBD2 (5 bases each). Specimen: CD8+ T cells from PBMCs. The DNA for the CDR3 is TGTGCCAGCAGCCCAGAGGGACGCCGGCAGTACTTC. This gives the protein CASSPEGRRQYF.